This TCR beta chain was captured in a study of CD8 T cells in Susac syndrome. About the study: Active disease was present in six of the sequenced Susac syndrome patients, and remission in eight. Study-level points and caveats: The CD4+ T cell repertoires from Susac syndrome exhibited no clonal expansion.

Random hexamers were used to reverse transcribe roughly 0.45 to 1 ug of RNA. Multiplex PCR with immunoSEQ amplified the TCR beta CDR3 across 54 Vbeta and 13 Jbeta. Via MiXCR, TCRdb re-called the immunoSEQ multiplex PCR reads, giving one row per CDR3 protein. The profile shows 170,000 or so distinct CDR3 sequences, 90% to 95% of them singletons. High-throughput TCR beta sequencing covered peripheral CD8+ and CD4+ T cells. CDR3 length: 13 residues. V was pared by 5 bases and J by 1 base, with 2 bases of the junction left unmatched. Germline lookup yields CDR1 PRHDT and CDR2 FYEKMQ (reference sequence). Comment on this clonotype: Antigen unknown.

Sequencing input: CD4+ T cells from PBMCs. The receptor was isolated from a human donor with Susac syndrome. V usage is TRBV13 and J usage is TRBJ2-7, with 7 nucleotides matching TRBD1. The CDR3 region is CASSQDRSYEQYF. The CDR3 DNA reads TGTGCCAGCAGCCAGGACAGGTCCTACGAGCAGTACTTC.